These T cell receptor beta chains were read from a single sample in a study of T cell responses to AZD1222 COVID-19 vaccine. The method was immunoSEQ multiplex PCR; TCRdb's version includes in-frame clones alone and lacks a portion of them. The profile covers roughly 150,000 clones, with 80% to 95% appearing a single time and approximately 2.3% taken by the ten largest. Sample: peripheral blood, taken on day 0 of AZD1222 vaccination. These receptors all come from an adult in good health. CDR3s include the opening cysteine and the closing phenylalanine or tryptophan. The D gene is left open where the match is weak. Some rows mark clone size as missing; the rest say once, few, many or name a class of expanded clone.

V,length,J,size,D,CDR3,DNA
TRBV10-1,15,TRBJ2-2,.,TRBD2,CASSKGTSGTGELFF,TGCGCCAGCAGTAAAGGGACTAGCGGCACCGGGGAGCTGTTTTTT
TRBV6-2/TRBV6-3,15,TRBJ2-1,.,.,CASSPLGQNYNEQFF,TGTGCCAGCAGTCCGTTAGGACAAAACTACAATGAGCAGTTCTTC
TRBV29-1,13,TRBJ1-3,once,.,CSVTRPEGNTIYF,TGCAGCGTGACACGGCCGGAGGGAAACACCATATATTTT
TRBV7-3,16,TRBJ2-2,.,TRBD2,CASSSGLAGGTGELFF,TGTGCCAGCAGCTCGGGACTAGCGGGAGGCACCGGGGAGCTGTTTTTT
TRBV5-1,15,TRBJ1-2,.,.,CASSLEAAANYGYTF,TGCGCCAGCAGCTTGGAGGCAGCTGCTAACTATGGCTACACCTTC
TRBV5-6,15,TRBJ1-5,once,.,CASSSRQELNQPQHF,TGTGCCAGCAGTTCTCGACAGGAACTCAATCAGCCCCAGCATTTT
TRBV9,16,TRBJ2-1,.,.,CASSVGLAGTYNEQFF,TGTGCCAGCAGCGTAGGGCTAGCTGGTACCTACAATGAGCAGTTCTTC
TRBV27,21,TRBJ2-1,.,TRBD2,CASSHSVGLAEVLSSYNEQFF,TGTGCCAGCAGCCACTCGGTAGGGCTAGCGGAGGTCCTGAGCTCCTACAATGAGCAGTTCTTC
TRBV6-1,16,TRBJ1-5,.,.,CASSELRGAGNQPQHF,TGTGCCAGCAGTGAGTTGCGGGGGGCTGGCAATCAGCCCCAGCATTTT
TRBV28,14,TRBJ2-1,.,TRBD2,CASRMTRGSHEQFF,TGTGCCAGCAGAATGACGCGGGGGAGCCATGAGCAGTTCTTC
TRBV9,17,TRBJ2-3,.,TRBD2,CASSVGSGGARPDTQYF,TGTGCCAGCAGCGTAGGTAGCGGGGGGGCCCGACCAGATACGCAGTATTTT
TRBV9,15,TRBJ1-1,.,TRBD1,CASSDDRGAKSEAFF,TGTGCCAGCAGCGACGACAGGGGCGCAAAATCAGAAGCTTTCTTT
TRBV10-1,14,TRBJ1-3,.,.,CASSDGGAGNTIYF,TGCGCCAGCAGTGACGGAGGGGCTGGAAACACCATATATTTT
TRBV28,13,TRBJ2-1,.,TRBD1,CASSLGTDNEQFF,TGTGCCAGCAGTTTAGGGACAGACAATGAGCAGTTCTTC
TRBV10-3,17,TRBJ2-2,.,TRBD2,CAISEAPGLGDTGELFF,TGTGCCATCAGTGAGGCCCCGGGACTAGGGGACACCGGGGAGCTGTTTTTT
TRBV7-2,15,TRBJ2-1,once,TRBD1,CASRTGTGDYNEQFF,TGTGCCAGCAGAACCGGGACAGGGGACTACAATGAGCAGTTCTTC
TRBV18,14,TRBJ1-1,.,TRBD1,CASSPGQGNTEAFF,TGTGCCAGCTCCCCGGGACAGGGGAACACTGAAGCTTTCTTT
TRBV4-1,13,TRBJ1-5,.,.,CASSQSPDQPQHF,TGCGCCAGCAGCCAATCCCCTGATCAGCCCCAGCATTTT